This TCR beta chain comes out of a study of blood T cell repertoires in COVID-19. Study as a whole: Acute-phase and convalescent COVID-19 samples originated in the United States, Italy and Spain.

Only in-frame clones appear in the TCRdb table, and some are missing; sequencing was by immunoSEQ multiplex PCR. Seen here are some 190,000 clones, 88% observed once, and the top ten hold roughly 4.7%. From germline, CDR1 is SGHTA and CDR2 FQGNSA. The CDR3 loop spans 14 amino acids. With V trimmed by 5 bases and J by 7 bases, 9 bases remained unmatched. This clonotype was sampled from a human donor in a cohort sampled during active COVID-19. This chain links TRBV7-2 with TRBJ2-5; 8 nucleotides match TRBD1. Sequences were obtained from peripheral blood. CDR3 protein: CASSQRQGATTQYF. The CDR3 DNA reads TGTGCCAGCAGCCAGAGGCAGGGGGCCACGACCCAGTACTTC.